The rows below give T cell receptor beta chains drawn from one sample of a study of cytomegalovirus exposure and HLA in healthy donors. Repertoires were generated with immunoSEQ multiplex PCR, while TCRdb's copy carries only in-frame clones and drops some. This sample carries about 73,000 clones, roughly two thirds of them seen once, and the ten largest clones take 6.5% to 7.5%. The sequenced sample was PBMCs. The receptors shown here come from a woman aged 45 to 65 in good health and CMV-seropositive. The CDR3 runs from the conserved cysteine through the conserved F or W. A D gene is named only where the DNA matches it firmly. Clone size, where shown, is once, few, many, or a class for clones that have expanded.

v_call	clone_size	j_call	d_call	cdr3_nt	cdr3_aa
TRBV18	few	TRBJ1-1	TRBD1	TGTGCCAGCTCAGCCGGGACAGGGGCGACTGAAGCTTTCTTT	CASSAGTGATEAFF
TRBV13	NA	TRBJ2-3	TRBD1	TGTGCCAGCAGCCCGCCGGACAGGGGCGGCACAGATACGCAGTATTTT	CASSPPDRGGTDTQYF
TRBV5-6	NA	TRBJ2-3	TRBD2	TGTGCCAGCAGCTTGCGTAGCGGGGGACCAGATACGCAGTATTTT	CASSLRSGGPDTQYF
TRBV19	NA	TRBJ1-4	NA	TGTGCCAGTAGTCTTAGGACGGGGGGCAATGAAAAACTGTTTTTT	CASSLRTGGNEKLFF
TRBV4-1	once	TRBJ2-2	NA	TGCGCCAGCAGCCACGGACAGGTGCGGGACGGGGAGCTGTTTTTT	CASSHGQVRDGELFF
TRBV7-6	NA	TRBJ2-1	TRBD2	TGTGCCAGCAGCCTGACTAGCGGGGTGGGTGAGCAGTTCTTC	CASSLTSGVGEQFF
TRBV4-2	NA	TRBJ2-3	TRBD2	TGTGCCAGCAGCCCGCATGAGGAAGCGGGGGCCGAAGATACGCAGTATTTT	CASSPHEEAGAEDTQYF
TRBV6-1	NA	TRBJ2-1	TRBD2	TGTGCCAGCAGCTGGGGAGGGGTAGAGGAGCAGTTCTTC	CASSWGGVEEQFF
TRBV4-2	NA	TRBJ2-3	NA	TGTGCCAGCAGTGCTAAGCGCACAGATACGCAGTATTTT	CASSAKRTDTQYF
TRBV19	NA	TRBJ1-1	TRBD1	TGTGCCAGTACTACGGGACAGGGGGACACTGAAGCTTTCTTT	CASTTGQGDTEAFF
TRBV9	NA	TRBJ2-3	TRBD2	TGTGCCAGCAGCGTAGTCACTAGCGGGTTTACAGATACGCAGTATTTT	CASSVVTSGFTDTQYF
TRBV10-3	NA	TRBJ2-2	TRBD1	TGTGCCTCTTCCGGGACAGGGGACACCGGGGAGCTGTTTTTT	CASSGTGDTGELFF
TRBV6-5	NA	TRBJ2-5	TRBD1	TGTGCCAGCAGAGGGACAGGGGAGAAAGAGACCCAGTACTTC	CASRGTGEKETQYF
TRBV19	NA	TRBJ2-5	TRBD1	TGTGCCAGTAGTATGACAGGGTCCCAAGAGACCCAGTACTTC	CASSMTGSQETQYF
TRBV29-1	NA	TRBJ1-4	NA	TGCAGCGTTGTGGGGGGTAATGAAAAACTGTTTTTT	CSVVGGNEKLFF
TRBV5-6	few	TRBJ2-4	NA	TGTGCCAGCAGCCCGGGTCCGACAGCTCCAAACATTCAGTACTTC	CASSPGPTAPNIQYF
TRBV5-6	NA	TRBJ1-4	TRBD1	TGTGCCAGCAGCCACGGGACAGGGAGTGAAAAACTGTTTTTT	CASSHGTGSEKLFF
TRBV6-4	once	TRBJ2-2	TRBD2	TGTGCCAGCAGTGACTCTACTAGCGGGGTGACCGGGGAGCTGTTTTTT	CASSDSTSGVTGELFF
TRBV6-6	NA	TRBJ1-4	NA	TGTGCCAGCAGGATGCAGGGGAATGAAAAACTGTTTTTT	CASRMQGNEKLFF
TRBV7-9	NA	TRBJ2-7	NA	TGTGCCAGCAGCCTAACGGGCAGGGGCTACGAGCAGTACTTC	CASSLTGRGYEQYF
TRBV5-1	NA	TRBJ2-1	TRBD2	TGCGCCAGCAGCTTGGTGCTGACTAGCGGGGGGGGTTACAATGAGCAGTTCTTC	CASSLVLTSGGGYNEQFF
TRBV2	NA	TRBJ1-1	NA	TGTGCCAGCAGTGTTTTTAGAGAGACTTTCTTT	CASSVFRETFF
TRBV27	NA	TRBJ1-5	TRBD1	TGTGCCAGCAGCCAAGGGACAGGGAGCAATCAGCCCCAGCATTTT	CASSQGTGSNQPQHF
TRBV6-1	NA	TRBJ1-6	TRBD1	TGTGCCAGCAGTGAACTTTGGGACAGGGATAATTCACCCCTCCACTTT	CASSELWDRDNSPLHF
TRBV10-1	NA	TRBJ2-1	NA	TGCGCCAGCAGTCAGGGGAATGAGCAGTTCTTC	CASSQGNEQFF
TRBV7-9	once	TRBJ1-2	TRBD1	TGTGCCAGCAGCTACTGGACAGGGGGCGACTATGGCTACACCTTC	CASSYWTGGDYGYTF
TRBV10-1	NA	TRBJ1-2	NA	TGCGCCAGCAGCGGTACAGGGACCTATGGCTACACCTTC	CASSGTGTYGYTF
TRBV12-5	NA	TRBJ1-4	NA	TGTGCTAGTGGCCCGACTCGACAGTCGGAACTGTTTTTT	CASGPTRQSELFF
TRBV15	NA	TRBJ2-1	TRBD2	TGTGCCACCAGCAGATCCGGGACTAGAGGGCTAGGGGAGCAGTTCTTC	CATSRSGTRGLGEQFF
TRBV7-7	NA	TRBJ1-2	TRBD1	TGTGCCAGCAGCCCGTTTACAGGGGGACCTAACTATGGCTACACCTTC	CASSPFTGGPNYGYTF
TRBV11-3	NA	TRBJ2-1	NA	TGTGCCAGCAGCGACACAGGGAGCTCCTACAATGAGCAGTTCTTC	CASSDTGSSYNEQFF
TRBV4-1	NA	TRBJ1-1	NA	TGTGCCAGCAGCCAAGTGGAGCGCCGGGAAGCTTTCTTT	CASSQVERREAFF
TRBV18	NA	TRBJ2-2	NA	TGTGCCAGCTCACTAGGAGGAGACACCGGGGAGCTGTTTTTT	CASSLGGDTGELFF
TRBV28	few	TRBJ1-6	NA	TGTGCCAGCAGTTTACTTCCCGGCTCCTATAATTCACCCCTCCACTTT	CASSLLPGSYNSPLHF
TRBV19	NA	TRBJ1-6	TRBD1	TGTGCCAGTAGTGTCAACAGGGGTTCACCCCTCCACTTT	CASSVNRGSPLHF
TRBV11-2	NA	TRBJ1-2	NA	TGTGCCAGCAGCAGAGGGGGGGGACCTAACTATGGCTACACCTTC	CASSRGGGPNYGYTF
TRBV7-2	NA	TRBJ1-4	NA	TGTGCCAGCAGCTTAGGGCCAGGGACTAATGAAAAACTGTTTTTT	CASSLGPGTNEKLFF
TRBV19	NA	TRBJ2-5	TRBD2	TGTGCCAGTAGTATAGGCGGGGGAGTCCAAGAGACCCAGTACTTC	CASSIGGGVQETQYF
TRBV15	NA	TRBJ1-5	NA	TGTGCCACCAGCAGAGATAGGGAGGGACCAGATTACAATCAGCCCCAGCATTTT	CATSRDREGPDYNQPQHF
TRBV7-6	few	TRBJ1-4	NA	TGTGCCAGCAGCTTAGCGCGAGCAACTAATGAAAAACTGTTTTTT	CASSLARATNEKLFF
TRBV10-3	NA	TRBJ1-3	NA	TGTGCCATCAGTTTAGGGGCGTCTGGAAACACCATATATTTT	CAISLGASGNTIYF
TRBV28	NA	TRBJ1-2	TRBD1	TGTGCCAGCAGTTCTCACAGGGGGCGGGATGGCTACACCTTC	CASSSHRGRDGYTF
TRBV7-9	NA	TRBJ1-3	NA	TGTGCCAGCAGCCATCGGACAGTAGACTCTGGAAACACCATATATTTT	CASSHRTVDSGNTIYF
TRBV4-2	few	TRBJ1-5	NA	TGTGCCAGCAGCCAAGGAATCGGGGAGCCCCAGCATTTT	CASSQGIGEPQHF
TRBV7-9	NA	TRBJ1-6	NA	TGTGCCAGCAGCTCGACAAGCCTTAATTCACCCCTCCACTTT	CASSSTSLNSPLHF
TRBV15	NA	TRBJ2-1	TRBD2	TGTGCCACCAGGCAGATCTTTGAGATGGGGGGGGGAAATGAGCAGTTCTTC	CATRQIFEMGGGNEQFF
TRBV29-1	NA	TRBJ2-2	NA	TGCAGCGTTGACGGGGTTACCGGGGAGCTGTTTTTT	CSVDGVTGELFF
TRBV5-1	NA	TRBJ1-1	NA	TGCGCCAGCAGCTCAGACAGTAACACTGAAGCTTTCTTT	CASSSDSNTEAFF
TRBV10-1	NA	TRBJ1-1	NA	TGCGCCAGCAGCCCCCGGGGGAGAACTGAAGCTTTCTTT	CASSPRGRTEAFF
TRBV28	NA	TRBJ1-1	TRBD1	TGTGCCAGCAGAAACTCGCCAGGGGGTGAAGCTTTCTTT	CASRNSPGGEAFF